This is a list of T cell receptor beta chains from one sample in a study of regulatory dendritic cells for organ transplantation. Repertoires were generated with immunoSEQ multiplex PCR, while TCRdb's copy carries only in-frame clones and drops some. The data contain about 30,000 clones, 85% to 90% of them seen just once; the ten biggest clones take up 0.055% to 0.08%. Input material: naive CD4+ T cells from blood. The receptor source for this set is a human donor in good health. CDR3s include the opening cysteine and the closing phenylalanine or tryptophan. D genes are given only for firm matches. For some rows the clone size is stated as once, few or many, or as a class when expanded; others skip it.

j_gene: TRBJ1-2; v_gene: TRBV6-1; abundance: NA; d_gene: NA; CDR3nt: TGTGCCAGCAGTGAAGGTCAGGGATATGGCTACACCTTC; CDR3aa: CASSEGQGYGYTF
j_gene: TRBJ2-1; v_gene: TRBV7-9; abundance: NA; d_gene: TRBD1; CDR3nt: TGTGCCAGCAGCTTACTGGGGGACAGGTACAATGAGCAGTTCTTC; CDR3aa: CASSLLGDRYNEQFF
j_gene: TRBJ2-7; v_gene: TRBV27; abundance: NA; d_gene: NA; CDR3nt: TGTGCCAGCAGTCCCCAAGGACAGACCTACGAGCAGTACTTC; CDR3aa: CASSPQGQTYEQYF
j_gene: TRBJ2-3; v_gene: TRBV7-2; abundance: NA; d_gene: TRBD2; CDR3nt: TGTGCCAGCAGCCCAGGACTAGCGGGGGGACTGTCCAAGTATTTT; CDR3aa: CASSPGLAGGLSKYF
j_gene: TRBJ2-7; v_gene: TRBV19; abundance: NA; d_gene: NA; CDR3nt: TGTGCCAGTAGTGGTCCAGGGGGGCTCTCCTACGAGCAGTACTTC; CDR3aa: CASSGPGGLSYEQYF
j_gene: TRBJ1-3; v_gene: TRBV14; abundance: few; d_gene: NA; CDR3nt: TGTGCCAGCAGCCAAACGCTGGGGGTTGGAAACACCATATATTTT; CDR3aa: CASSQTLGVGNTIYF
j_gene: TRBJ1-5; v_gene: TRBV11-2; abundance: NA; d_gene: NA; CDR3nt: TGTGCCAGCAGCCCTGGGACATTGGTGCAGCCCCAGCATTTT; CDR3aa: CASSPGTLVQPQHF
j_gene: TRBJ2-7; v_gene: TRBV6-5; abundance: NA; d_gene: NA; CDR3nt: TGTGCCAGCGGGTATTCAGGCTACGAGCAGTACTTC; CDR3aa: CASGYSGYEQYF
j_gene: TRBJ2-7; v_gene: TRBV19; abundance: NA; d_gene: NA; CDR3nt: TGTGCCAGTAGCCCCGGAGCCACAGGGCTCCGCGAGTACGAGCAGTACTTC; CDR3aa: CASSPGATGLREYEQYF
j_gene: TRBJ2-7; v_gene: TRBV28; abundance: NA; d_gene: TRBD2; CDR3nt: TGTGCCAGCAGTCCACAAGTAGCGGGAGGGAGATACGAGCAGTACTTC; CDR3aa: CASSPQVAGGRYEQYF
j_gene: TRBJ2-1; v_gene: TRBV11-2; abundance: NA; d_gene: NA; CDR3nt: TGTGCCAGCAGCCCCTTTAGGGAGAGGGGCAATGAGCAGTTCTTC; CDR3aa: CASSPFRERGNEQFF
j_gene: TRBJ2-7; v_gene: TRBV5-4; abundance: NA; d_gene: NA; CDR3nt: TGTGCCAGCAGCTTAGGGGGGAATACCTACGAGCAGTACTTC; CDR3aa: CASSLGGNTYEQYF
j_gene: TRBJ1-1; v_gene: TRBV14; abundance: NA; d_gene: NA; CDR3nt: TGTGCCAGCAGCCAATCTTTTCTCGGGAACACTGAAGCTTTCTTT; CDR3aa: CASSQSFLGNTEAFF
j_gene: TRBJ1-2; v_gene: TRBV12-5; abundance: NA; d_gene: TRBD1; CDR3nt: TGTGCTAGTGGTCCAGGACAGGGGAGTTGGTATGGCTACACCTTC; CDR3aa: CASGPGQGSWYGYTF